The T cell receptor (beta chain) under discussion was sequenced for a study of T cell changes during pregnancy in multiple sclerosis. Here immunoSEQ multiplex PCR was the method, and the copy in TCRdb shows in-frame clones only, minus some. The sample yields 45,000 to 75,000 clones, about 92% seen once. The receptor was derived from a female donor with multiple sclerosis, enrolled in a pregnancy study. The material was peripheral blood, obtained in the first trimester of pregnancy.

The CDR3 region is CASSEWTGVGANVLTF. The DNA of the CDR3 is TGTGCCAGCAGTGAATGGACAGGCGTTGGGGCCAACGTCCTGACTTTC. The chain carries TRBV28 and TRBJ2-6; 7 bases agree with TRBD1. V lost 5 bases, J lost 3 bases, and 7 bases stayed unmatched. CDR1 is MDHEN, CDR2 SYDVKM, per germline. This CDR3 contains 16 residues.